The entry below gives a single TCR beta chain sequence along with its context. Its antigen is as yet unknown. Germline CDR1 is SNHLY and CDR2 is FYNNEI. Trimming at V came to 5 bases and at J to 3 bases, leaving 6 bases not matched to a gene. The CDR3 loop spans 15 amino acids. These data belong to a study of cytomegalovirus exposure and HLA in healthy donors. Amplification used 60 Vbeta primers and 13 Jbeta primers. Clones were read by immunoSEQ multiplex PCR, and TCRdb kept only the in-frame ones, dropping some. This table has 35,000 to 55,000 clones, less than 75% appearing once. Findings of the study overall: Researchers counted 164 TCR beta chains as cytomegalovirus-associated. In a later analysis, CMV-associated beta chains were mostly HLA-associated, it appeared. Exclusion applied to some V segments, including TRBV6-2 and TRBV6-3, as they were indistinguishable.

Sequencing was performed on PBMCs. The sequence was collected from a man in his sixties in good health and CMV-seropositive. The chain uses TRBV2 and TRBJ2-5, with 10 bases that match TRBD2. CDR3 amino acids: CASSPSGSAEETQYF. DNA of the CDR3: TGTGCCAGCAGTCCTAGCGGGAGCGCAGAAGAGACCCAGTACTTC.